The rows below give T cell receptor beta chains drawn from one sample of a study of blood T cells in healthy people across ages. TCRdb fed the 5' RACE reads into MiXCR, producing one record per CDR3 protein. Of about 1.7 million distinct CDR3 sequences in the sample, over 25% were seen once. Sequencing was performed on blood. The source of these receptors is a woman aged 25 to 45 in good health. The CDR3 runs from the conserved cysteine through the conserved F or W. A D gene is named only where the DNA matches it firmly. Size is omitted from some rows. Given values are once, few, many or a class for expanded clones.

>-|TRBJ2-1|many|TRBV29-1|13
TGCAGCGTCCCCTCCCGGGGATACAATGAGCAGTTCTTC
CSVPSRGYNEQFF
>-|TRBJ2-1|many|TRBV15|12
TGTGCCACCAGCAGTCTAAGCAGGGTTCCGTTCTTC
CATSSLSRVPFF
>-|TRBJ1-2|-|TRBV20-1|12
TGCAGTGCTACCCGGGACTCCTATGGCTACACCTTC
CSATRDSYGYTF
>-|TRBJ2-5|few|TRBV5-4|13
TGTGCCAGCAGCTGGGAGGGGGGGGAGACCCAGTACTTC
CASSWEGGETQYF
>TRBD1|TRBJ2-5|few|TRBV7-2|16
TGTGCCAGCAGCCACCGGACAGGGATGGGCCAAGAGATCCAGTACTTC
CASSHRTGMGQEIQYF
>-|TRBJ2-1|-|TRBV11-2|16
TGTGCCAGCACCCGCGCGGCGGACCAGTCCTACAATGAGCAGTTCTTC
CASTRAADQSYNEQFF
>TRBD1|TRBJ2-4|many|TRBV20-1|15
TGCAGTGCTAGTGGGACAGGGGGCACCAAAAACATTCAGTACTTC
CSASGTGGTKNIQYF
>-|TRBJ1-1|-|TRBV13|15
TGTGCCAGCAGATACGCCGGGACGGCCTTCACTGAAGCTTTCTTT
CASRYAGTAFTEAFF
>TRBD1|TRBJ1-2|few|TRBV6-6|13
TGTGCCAGCAGCCAACAGGGGGGCTATGGCTACACCTTC
CASSQQGGYGYTF
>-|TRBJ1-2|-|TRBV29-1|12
-
CSVVAGGAGNTF
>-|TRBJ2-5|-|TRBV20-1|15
TGCAGTGCTAGAGGGGGCGCGGAGTTGACGGAGACCCAGTACTTC
CSARGGAELTETQYF
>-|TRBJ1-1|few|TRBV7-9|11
TGTGCCAGCAGACAGGGTATTGAAGCTTTCTTT
CASRQGIEAFF
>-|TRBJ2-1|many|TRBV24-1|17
TGTGCCACCAGGGTACAGTGGGCTTGCCCCGACGACAATGAGCAGTTCTTC
CATRVQWACPDDNEQFF
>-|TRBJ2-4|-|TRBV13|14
TGTGCCAGCAGCTTAGGGGGCAGCAGCGATGAGCAGTACTTC
CASSLGGSSDEQYF
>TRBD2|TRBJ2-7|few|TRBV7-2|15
TGTGCCAGCAGTTGGGGGGGTTCTTCGGGTTACGAGCAGTACTTC
CASSWGGSSGYEQYF
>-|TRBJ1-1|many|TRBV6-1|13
TGTGCCAGCACCGGGGACCCACGCACTGAAGCTTTCTTT
CASTGDPRTEAFF
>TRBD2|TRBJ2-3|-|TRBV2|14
TGTGCCAGCAGTGTTTCGGTTAGCGGGGGGACGCAGTATTTT
CASSVSVSGGTQYF
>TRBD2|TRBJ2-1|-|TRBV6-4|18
TGTGCCAGCAGTGAACACCCTAGCGGGGGGAGCTCCTACAATGAGCAGTTCTTC
CASSEHPSGGSSYNEQFF
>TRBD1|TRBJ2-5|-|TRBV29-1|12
TGCAGCGCTGTAGGGACAGAAGAGACCCAGTACTTC
CSAVGTEETQYF
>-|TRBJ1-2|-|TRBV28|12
TGTGCCACCGAGGGACGGAATTATGGCTACACCTTC
CATEGRNYGYTF
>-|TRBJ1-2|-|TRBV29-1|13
TGCAGCGTCCCCCACGCTGCTGGTGGTGGCTACACCTTC
CSVPHAAGGGYTF
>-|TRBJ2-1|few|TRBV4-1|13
TGCGCCAGCAGCCAAGGAGGGGCCGGGGGGCAGTTCTTC
CASSQGGAGGQFF
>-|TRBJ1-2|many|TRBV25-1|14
TGTGCCAGCAGCAGGACCAGCGGCAGCTATGGCTACACCTTC
CASSRTSGSYGYTF
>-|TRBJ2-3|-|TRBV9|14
TGTGCCAGCAGCGTAGCTCCCCGGCGGGATACGCAGTATTTT
CASSVAPRRDTQYF
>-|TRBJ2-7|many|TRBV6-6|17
TGTGCCAGCAGCCAGATGGGTCTGCGGGAAAGATCCTACGAGCAGTACTTC
CASSQMGLRERSYEQYF
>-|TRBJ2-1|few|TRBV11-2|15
TGTGCCAGCACCGTTAGCGGTCGCTCCTACAATGAGCAGTTCTTC
CASTVSGRSYNEQFF
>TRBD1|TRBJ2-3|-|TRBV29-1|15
TGCAGCGCAGTTCCTGGACAGGACGGCACAGATACGCAGTATTTT
CSAVPGQDGTDTQYF
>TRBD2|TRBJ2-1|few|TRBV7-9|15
TGTGCCAGCAGCCTGGGACTAGCGGGGAATAATGAGCGGTTCTTC
CASSLGLAGNNERFF
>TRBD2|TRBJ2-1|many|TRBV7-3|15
TGTGCCAGCAGCCCGGGGGGGGGTCGCTACAATGAGCAGTTCTTC
CASSPGGGRYNEQFF
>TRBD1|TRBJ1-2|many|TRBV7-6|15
TGTGCCAGCAGCTCGCCATACAGGGGGCGCGATGGCTACACCTTC
CASSSPYRGRDGYTF
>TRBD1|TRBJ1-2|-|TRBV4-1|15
TGCGCCAGCAGAAACACTCGGGGGACAGGCTATGGCTACACCTTC
CASRNTRGTGYGYTF
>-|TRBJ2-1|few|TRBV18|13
TGTGCCAGCTCACCAGGGTCGGACAATGAGCAGTTCTTC
CASSPGSDNEQFF
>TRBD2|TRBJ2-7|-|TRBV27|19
TGTGCCAGCAGCCACAAGTCACCGGGACTAGCGGGGGCACGGTACGAGCAGTACTTC
CASSHKSPGLAGARYEQYF
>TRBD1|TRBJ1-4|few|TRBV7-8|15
TGTGCCAGCAGCTTAGATTCGGCAGGGGGGAAAAAACTGTTTTTT
CASSLDSAGGKKLFF
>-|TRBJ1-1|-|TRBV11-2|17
TGTGCCAGCAGCCCCCGACGGTCCGATACCTTCAACACTGAAGCTTTCTTT
CASSPRRSDTFNTEAFF
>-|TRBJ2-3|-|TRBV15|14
TGTGCCACCAGCAGAGGGGGGCGCGTAGATACGCAGTATTTT
CATSRGGRVDTQYF
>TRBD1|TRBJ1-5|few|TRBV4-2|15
TGTGCCAGCAGCCAAGTTGACAGGGTGAGTCAGCCCCAGCATTTT
CASSQVDRVSQPQHF
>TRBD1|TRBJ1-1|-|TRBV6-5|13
TGTGCCAGCAGTAAACAGGGGAGCACTGAAGCTTTCTTT
CASSKQGSTEAFF
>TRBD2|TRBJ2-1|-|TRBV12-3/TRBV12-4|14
TGTGCCAGCAGGGAAAGCGGGAGAGTTGGTGAGCAGTTCTTC
CASRESGRVGEQFF
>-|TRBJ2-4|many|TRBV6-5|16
TGTGCCAGCAGCTCCCTGGACATCCGAGCCAAAAACATTCAGTACTTC
CASSSLDIRAKNIQYF
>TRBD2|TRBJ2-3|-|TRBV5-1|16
TGCGCCAGCAGCTTGAGGAGCGGGGGGTTCACAGATACGCAGTATTTT
CASSLRSGGFTDTQYF
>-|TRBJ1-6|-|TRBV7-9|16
TGTGCCAGCAGCTTAATTGGAGGGACCGGCCTTTTGCCCCTCCACTTT
CASSLIGGTGLLPLHF
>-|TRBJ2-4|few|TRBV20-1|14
TGCAGTGCTTCTAACAGGTGGTCCAAAAACATTCAGTACTTC
CSASNRWSKNIQYF
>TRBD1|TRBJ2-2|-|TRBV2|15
TGTGCCAGCAGGCTACAGGGGGCGCCCACCGGGGAGCTGTTTTTT
CASRLQGAPTGELFF
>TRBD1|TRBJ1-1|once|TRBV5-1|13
TGCGCCAGCAGCCGGGACAGGAACACTGAAGTTTTCTTT
CASSRDRNTEVFF
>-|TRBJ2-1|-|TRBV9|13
TGTGCCAGCAGCCGAGAGGTGAGCGCTGAGCAGTTCTTC
CASSREVSAEQFF
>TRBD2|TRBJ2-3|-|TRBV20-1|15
TGCAGTGCTATAGACATAGCGGGACGCACAGATACGCAGTATTTT
CSAIDIAGRTDTQYF
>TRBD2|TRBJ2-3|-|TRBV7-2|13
TGTGCCGTAACTAGCGGGGGCACAGATTCGCAGTATTTT
CAVTSGGTDSQYF
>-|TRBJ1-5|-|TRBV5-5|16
TGTGCCAGCAGCTTGTTAGGTCCGAAAGGCAATCAGCCCCAGCATTTT
CASSLLGPKGNQPQHF
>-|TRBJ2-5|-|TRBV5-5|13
TGTGCCAGCGGCCCAGATGACCAGGGCGCGCAGTACTTC
CASGPDDQGAQYF
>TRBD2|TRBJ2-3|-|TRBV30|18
TGTGCCTGGAGTGTCCCATACGGTTCTAGCGGGAGGACAGATACGCAGTATTTT
CAWSVPYGSSGRTDTQYF
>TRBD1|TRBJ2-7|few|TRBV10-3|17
TGTGCCATCGGTTTAAAGGGACAGGGAGTCGCTTTGGACGAGCAGTACTTC
CAIGLKGQGVALDEQYF
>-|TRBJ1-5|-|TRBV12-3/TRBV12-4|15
TGTGCCAGCAGTTTCCAGGGCTCTGCGAATCAGCCCCAGCATTTT
CASSFQGSANQPQHF